The 2 T cell receptor beta chains below all came from one sample that was sequenced in a study of cytomegalovirus exposure and HLA in healthy donors. PCR primers comprised 60 Vbeta and 13 Jbeta primers. The table came from immunoSEQ multiplex PCR; TCRdb's copy has only in-frame clones and leaves some out. In the table there are around 150,000 clones, over 70% of which are singletons. The source material was PBMCs. All receptors derive from a man aged 40-49 years in good health and CMV-seropositive.

This chain uses TRBV15 with TRBJ2-3; TRBD2 aligns across 7 bases. CDR1 LNHNV and CDR2 YYDKDF come from the germline V gene (reference sequence). V shed 0 bases, J shed 2 bases, and the junction held 17 bases outside the gene matches. This CDR3 is 20 amino acids long. The CDR3 reads CATSRDQRGVPPPHTDTQYF. The CDR3 DNA sequence: TGTGCCACCAGCAGAGATCAACGGGGGGTCCCCCCCCCACACACAGATACGCAGTATTTT.

This chain connects TRBV29-1 to TRBJ1-5; 9 bases are a match to TRBD1. This CDR3 has 16 amino acids. CDR1 SQVTM and CDR2 ANQGSEA come from the germline V gene. Losses at the gene ends were 4 bases for V and 4 bases for J; bases not matched to a gene: 11. The CDR3 nucleotides read TGCAGCGTTGGGGATGCCGGGACAGGGCCGAATCAGCCCCAGCATTTT. Encoded protein: CSVGDAGTGPNQPQHF. Drawing the rest from reference TRBV29-1 and TRBJ1-5, the complete variable domain is SAVISQKPSRDICQRGTSLTIQCQVDSQVTMMFWYRQQPGQSLTLIATANQGSEATYESGFVIDKFPISRPNLTFSTLTVSNMSPEDSSIYLCSVGDAGTGPNQPQHFGDGTRLSIL.